One T cell receptor (beta chain) is described in this entry. This entry belongs to a study of technical replicates of blood from four donors. The protocol was immunoSEQ multiplex PCR, while the TCRdb copy is restricted to in-frame clones and leaves out a portion. The sample lists roughly 80,000 clones, around nine tenths occurring once. Germline V gene data show CDR1 as MNHEY and CDR2 as SMNVEV (reference sequence). The V and J ends lost 4 bases and 4 bases, in that order; junction bases with no gene match: 7. This CDR3 has 16 residues. This TCR came from a human donor in good health. The sequencing sample was made of T cells isolated from PBMCs. The rearrangement joins TRBV27 to TRBJ2-1; 10 nucleotides agree with TRBD2. In nucleotides, the CDR3 is TGTGCCAGCAGTTCCTGGACTAGCGGCCTGTACAATGAGCAGTTCTTC. Its protein product is CASSSWTSGLYNEQFF.